This T cell receptor beta chain was recorded in a study of early T cells in non-severe SARS-CoV-2 infection. As for the study in general: Chains were not paired, and sequencing was done on bulk RNA from unsorted whole blood. Broader study findings: Matching results from VDJdb favored anti-spike CD8 responses, leaving private and CD4 specificities undetected.

Per the germline V gene, CDR1 is LGHNA and CDR2 is YSLEER. Trimming removed 0 bases from V and 4 bases from J, with 12 bases in between. The CDR3 sequence is 15 residues long. In regard to this clonotype: Its target is not known.

Tagging with unique molecular identifiers was applied to individual cDNA molecules. TCRdb reanalysed the 5' RACE reads using MiXCR and keeps one entry per CDR3 protein. This sample carries 64,000 or so distinct CDR3 sequences, approximately 10% of them seen once, and the ten largest clones take about 2.7%. V is TRBV4-3 and J is TRBJ1-1; no clear D gene. The sequence was obtained from an adult who was a healthcare worker with PCR-confirmed SARS-CoV-2 infection or an uninfected control (not recorded which). Specimen: whole blood, collected at baseline. The CDR3 nucleotides are TGCGCCAGCAGCCAAGATAGGTCGGGGATCACTGAAGCTTTCTTT. This sequence encodes CASSQDRSGITEAFF.